This TCR beta chain emerged from a study of blood T cell repertoires in COVID-19. Losses at the gene ends were 2 bases for V and 4 bases for J; bases not matched to a gene: 3. CDR3 length: 13 amino acids. Germline CDR1 and CDR2: GTSNPN and SVGIG (reference sequence). Clones were sequenced by immunoSEQ multiplex PCR, and TCRdb holds only the in-frame ones, with some missing. The sample yields hundreds of thousands of clones, 86% seen once. Those enrolled in Seattle joined during active infection and were followed longitudinally afterward. Sample: peripheral blood. The chain is built from TRBV30 and TRBJ2-7, with 9 bases fitting TRBD2. This TCR derives from a woman aged 65 to 85 with COVID-19, enrolled during active disease. The CDR3 protein is CAWSSSGVYEQYF. The DNA of the CDR3 is TGTGCCTGGAGTTCTAGCGGGGTGTACGAGCAGTACTTC.